Presented here are 30 T cell receptor beta chains from one specimen sequenced in a study of blood T cell repertoires in COVID-19. Data came from immunoSEQ multiplex PCR; TCRdb stores just in-frame clones and leaves some out. The sample consists of 160,000 or so clones, roughly 88% of them appearing once. The sequenced sample was peripheral blood. The receptors stem from a man younger than 30 with acute or convalescent COVID-19.

The CDR3 is CASSYRQVGDQPQHF. The CDR3 DNA reads as TGTGCCAGCAGCTACCGACAGGTAGGAGATCAGCCCCAGCATTTT. The rearrangement links TRBV5-8 to TRBJ1-5, with TRBD1 as a possible D gene (6 bases). The CDR3 runs to 15 residues. Germline CDR1 and CDR2: SGHTS and YDEGEE. Trimming cost V 3 bases and J 5 bases, with 15 bases left between them. Full variable domain (outside the CDR3, taken from reference TRBV5-8 and TRBJ1-5): EAGVTQSPTHLIKTRGQQATLRCSPISGHTSVYWYQQALGLGLQFLLWYDEGEERNRGNFPPRFSGRQFPNYSSELNVNALELEDSALYLCASSYRQVGDQPQHFGDGTRLSIL.

The genes are TRBV30 and TRBJ1-5; no firm D call. Trimming removed 2 bases at V and 4 bases at J, with 6 bases between. This CDR3 contains 12 residues. Per germline, CDR1 GTSNPN and CDR2 SVGIG (reference sequence). CDR3 region: CAWSSRNQPQHF. The CDR3 DNA follows: TGTGCCTGGAGTAGCAGGAATCAGCCCCAGCATTTT.

The chain joins TRBV5-4 to TRBJ1-6; 7 nucleotides line up with TRBD1. The germline CDR1 and CDR2 sequences are SGHNT and YYREEE (reference sequence). Germline trimming cut 0 bases from V and 8 bases from J; bases unmatched to any gene: 11. The CDR3 length is 17 residues. The CDR3 DNA follows: TGTGCCAGCAGCTTGGGCCAGGGGGTTCGTAAGGATTCACCCCTCCACTTT. Translation: CASSLGQGVRKDSPLHF.

This sequence joins TRBV24-1 and TRBJ1-5, with TRBD1 as a possible D gene (5 bases). Germline-derived CDR1 and CDR2 are KGHDR and SFDVKD. The CDR3 sequence is 15 residues long. V gave up 5 bases and J gave up 3 bases, with 13 bases separating them. The CDR3 DNA follows: TGTGCCACCAGTGTCACCGGGGGACCCAATCAGCCCCAGCATTTT. The encoded protein is CATSVTGGPNQPQHF.

The chain joins TRBV5-1 to TRBJ2-5, with TRBD2 matching 13 bases. The J segment lost 2 bases and the V segment lost 4 bases, leaving 11 bases of the junction unmatched. The CDR3 runs to 18 residues. The V gene's germline CDR1 is SGHRS and CDR2 YFSETQ. CDR3 bases: TGCGCCAGCAGCCAGATGGCCCCGGGACTAGCGGGACAAGAGACCCAGTACTTC. Translated, it gives CASSQMAPGLAGQETQYF. The full variable domain, rest sourced from reference TRBV5-1 and TRBJ2-5, is KAGVTQTPRYLIKTRGQQVTLSCSPISGHRSVSWYQQTPGQGLQFLFEYFSETQRNKGNFPGRFSGRQFSNSRSEMNVSTLELGDSALYLCASSQMAPGLAGQETQYFGPGTRLLVL.

The chain uses TRBV21-1 and TRBJ2-4; the table's D call, TRBD1, was not checked against the DNA. TRBV21-1 is annotated as a pseudogene. The CDR3 extends over 17 amino acids. The CDR3 here is CASSPQKTDRTKNIQYF. The CDR3 DNA sequence: TGTGCCAGCAGCCCGCAAAAGACAGATAGGACCAAAAACATTCAGTACTTC.

In the case of this clone: The junction departs from germline at one end; a sequencing error may be responsible. The sample contains more than one DNA sequence encoding this CDR3. This chain joins TRBV5-1 and TRBJ2-5; D tentatively fits TRBD1 or TRBD2 (5 bases each). Germline V CDR1 and CDR2: SGHRS, YFSETQ. The CDR3 is 13 residues long. In DNA form, the CDR3 reads TGCGCTAGCAGCGGCAGGGCACAAGAGACCCAGTACTTC. Its translation: CASSGRAQETQYF.

Here the CDR3 reads CASKQGTDSPLHF. The CDR3, as DNA: TGCGCCAGCAAGCAGGGGACAGATTCACCCCTCCACTTT. The rearrangement uses TRBV10-2 and TRBJ1-6; TRBD1 matches 7 bases. CDR1 is WSHSY, CDR2 SAAADI, per germline. There are 13 residues in the CDR3. Trimming at V came to 7 bases and at J to 8 bases, leaving 5 bases not matched to a gene.

This chain uses TRBV30 with TRBJ2-7, with unresolved D. There are 12 residues in the CDR3. CDR1 GTSNPN and CDR2 SVGIG come from the germline V gene (reference sequence). V dropped 0 bases and J dropped 4 bases, with 7 bases sitting between them. The CDR3 protein is CAWSVRDYEQYF. The CDR3 bases are TGTGCCTGGAGTGTTCGAGATTACGAGCAGTACTTC.

This clone appeared a single time. The CDR3: CASSRNPGQGDHGYTF. DNA for the CDR3: TGCGCCAGCAGTCGAAATCCGGGACAGGGAGACCATGGCTACACCTTC. The V and J genes are TRBV23-1 and TRBJ1-2, with TRBD1 matching 9 bases. TRBV23-1 is treated as an ORF (open reading frame) with a function not yet certain. With V trimmed by 4 bases and J by 6 bases, 12 bases remained unmatched. The CDR3 totals 16 residues.

The V and J genes are TRBV5-4 and TRBJ2-2; 9 bases match TRBD1. The length of the CDR3 is 16 residues. The germline CDR1 and CDR2 sequences are SGHNT and YYREEE (reference sequence). V shed 7 bases, J shed 4 bases, and the junction held 11 bases outside the gene matches. The chain's CDR3 is CASSIPGQGSTGELFF. DNA of the CDR3: TGTGCCAGCTCGATACCGGGACAGGGCAGCACCGGGGAGCTGTTTTTT.

This clone was seen ten or more times. This rearrangement joins TRBV10-1 to TRBJ2-2; tentatively, D is TRBD1 (6 bases). With 1 base removed from V and 3 bases from J, the gap between germline ends came to 12 bases. The CDR3 consists of 16 residues. Germline assignment: CDR1 WNHNN and CDR2 SYGVQD (reference sequence). The CDR3 is CASSELKDSHTGELFF. CDR3 nucleotide sequence: TGCGCCAGCAGTGAGTTAAAGGACAGCCACACCGGGGAGCTGTTTTTT.

V gene TRBV9 combines with J gene TRBJ2-3; tentative D call: TRBD1 (6 bases). The CDR3 extends over 17 amino acids. V was shortened by 3 bases and J by 0 bases, with 17 bases between the two germline ends. CDR1 and CDR2 (germline): SGDLS, YYNGEE. Here the CDR3 reads CASSETITGQSTDTQYF. For the CDR3, the DNA is TGTGCCAGCAGCGAAACTATAACAGGGCAAAGCACAGATACGCAGTATTTT.

The chain has TRBV6-2 or TRBV6-3 and TRBJ2-7; the D is unclear. Germline V lookup: CDR1 MNHEY, CDR2 SVGEGT. The CDR3 is 18 amino acids. V was shortened by 0 bases and J by 0 bases, with 18 bases between the two germline ends. This CDR3 reads CASSYSILSGPSSYEQYF. The CDR3 coding sequence is TGTGCCAGCAGTTACTCGATTCTCTCGGGTCCTAGCTCCTACGAGCAGTACTTC.

This chain connects TRBV2 to TRBJ2-7, with a weak D call TRBD1 (5 bases). V was trimmed by 6 bases and J by 6 bases, leaving 12 bases between them. The CDR3 is 12 residues long. Germline CDR1 SNHLY, CDR2 FYNNEI. CDR3 sequence (DNA): TGTGCCAGCAGGTTTACAGGTGGCGAGCAGTACTTC. Amino acid sequence: CASRFTGGEQYF.

The chain links TRBV6-5 to TRBJ2-3, with 10 bases lining up with TRBD2. Germline-derived CDR1 and CDR2 are MNHEY and SVGAGI. V lost 6 bases and J lost 0; bases outside the gene matches: 3. The CDR3 runs to 15 residues. Here the CDR3 DNA reads TGTGCCAGCAGCGGACTAGCGGTCAGCACAGATACGCAGTATTTT. It encodes CASSGLAVSTDTQYF.

The chain combines TRBV11-2 with TRBJ1-1; D not certain. This CDR3 has 15 amino acids. The germline V and J ends were trimmed by 2 bases and 6 bases, with 16 bases remaining between them. CDR1 is SGHAT, CDR2 FQNNGV, per germline. Written as DNA, the CDR3 is TGTGCCAGCAGCTTACAGGTCTCAGGTGTCGCTGAAGCTTTCTTT. Translating it yields CASSLQVSGVAEAFF. The variable domain in full, completed from reference TRBV11-2 and TRBJ1-1, reads EAGVAQSPRYKIIEKRQSVAFWCNPISGHATLYWYQQILGQGPKLLIQFQNNGVVDDSQLPKDRFSAERLKGVDSTLKIQPAKLEDSAVYLCASSLQVSGVAEAFFGQGTRLTVV.

The CDR3 here is CASSQFIPSNGATEAFF. The CDR3 nucleotides read TGCGCCAGCAGCCAATTTATTCCCTCGAATGGGGCCACTGAAGCTTTCTTT. The rearrangement joins TRBV4-1 to TRBJ1-1, with a tentative D call TRBD1 (5 bases). The CDR3 runs 17 residues. The V and J ends lost 2 bases and 4 bases respectively, with 20 bases between them. Germline V gene lookup returns CDR1 MGHRA and CDR2 YSYEKL.

This chain uses TRBV5-1 with TRBJ2-5, with D perhaps TRBD2 (6 bases). The germline gives CDR1 SGHRS, CDR2 YFSETQ. The CDR3 is made up of 14 amino acids. V was trimmed by 2 bases and J by 3 bases, leaving 11 bases between them. CDR3 bases: TGCGCCAGCAGCTTTAATTGGAGGGAAGAGACCCAGTACTTC. Translated, it gives CASSFNWREETQYF.

The chain joins TRBV6-5 to TRBJ2-5; D is ambiguous. V gave up 2 bases and J gave up 1 base, with 5 bases separating them. The length of the CDR3 is 13 residues. Per germline, CDR1 MNHEY and CDR2 SVGAGI. CDR3 bases: TGTGCCAGCAGTTACCATTTCCAAGAGACCCAGTACTTC. This sequence encodes CASSYHFQETQYF.

The count of this clone is one. V is TRBV30 and J is TRBJ1-4; a possible D gene is TRBD1 (6 bases). This CDR3 is built from 15 residues. V was cut by 2 bases and J by 4 bases, with 14 bases left in between. CDR1 GTSNPN and CDR2 SVGIG come from the germline V gene (reference sequence). The CDR3 loop reads CAWSTSGTINEKLFF. In DNA form, the CDR3 reads TGTGCCTGGAGTACTTCCGGGACAATTAATGAAAAACTGTTTTTT.

The chain joins TRBV5-4 to TRBJ1-1; possible D gene TRBD1, 6 bases. The CDR3 has 13 amino acids. Germline CDR1 and CDR2: SGHNT and YYREEE (reference sequence). The ends were cut back, 4 bases at V and 7 bases at J, with 14 bases in the middle. The chain's CDR3 is CASSIAQGVEAFF. CDR3 sequence (DNA): TGTGCCAGCAGCATCGCACAGGGAGTTGAAGCTTTCTTT.

V gene TRBV12-5 combines with J gene TRBJ1-2; no clear D gene. CDR3 length equals 13 residues. Trimming took 7 bases from V and 2 from J, leaving 11 bases between them. Germline loops: CDR1 LGHNT, CDR2 FRNRAP. DNA for the CDR3: TGTGCTAGTGCCTCGGACTCCAACTATGGCTACACCTTC. Translation gives CASASDSNYGYTF.

CDR3 sequence reads: CASSDARGGDSDTQYF. CDR3 bases: TGCGCCAGCAGTGACGCGCGGGGGGGCGATTCAGATACGCAGTATTTT. The chain is built from TRBV10-2 and TRBJ2-3; TRBD2 agrees at 9 bases. CDR1 is WSHSY, CDR2 SAAADI, per germline. The CDR3 has 16 residues. The ends lost 3 bases at V and 4 bases at J; junction bases unmatched: 8.

The chain is built from TRBV5-1 and TRBJ2-3, with D possibly TRBD2 on 6 matching bases. The CDR3 length is 14 residues. V was clipped by 0 bases and J by 5 bases, with 10 bases between them. Germline V gene sequence: CDR1 SGHRS, CDR2 YFSETQ. The CDR3 loop reads CASSLDSEGDTQYF. The CDR3 DNA follows: TGCGCCAGCAGCTTGGACTCGGAGGGAGATACGCAGTATTTT.

The V gene is TRBV27, the J gene TRBJ2-6; 7 positions match TRBD2. The trim removed 4 bases at V and 2 bases at J, leaving 2 bases unmatched. Per germline, CDR1 MNHEY and CDR2 SMNVEV (reference sequence). This CDR3 has 15 amino acids. DNA of the CDR3: TGTGCCAGCAGTTGGGGAGGGGCTGGGGCCAACGTCCTGACTTTC. Translating it yields CASSWGGAGANVLTF.

This chain connects TRBV5-4 to TRBJ2-3; 7 bases match TRBD1. Germline loops: CDR1 SGHNT, CDR2 YYREEE (reference sequence). The CDR3 contains 16 residues. Unmatched junction bases numbered 14, after V lost 4 bases and J lost 6 bases. The CDR3 here is CASSLGTTGSSDTQYF. CDR3 DNA: TGTGCCAGCAGCCTCGGGACGACAGGGAGTTCGGATACGCAGTATTTT.

The chain employs TRBV5-1 and TRBJ2-7; D not certain. Germline CDR1 and CDR2: SGHRS and YFSETQ. Between the trimmed V and J ends, which lost 0 bases and 1 base, there was a span of 8 bases. The CDR3 is 14 amino acids. CDR3 sequence: CASSLAVTSYEQYF. The CDR3 DNA follows: TGCGCCAGCAGCTTGGCCGTCACTTCCTACGAGCAGTACTTC.

The gene calls are TRBV30 and TRBJ1-2; D unresolved. Germline V CDR1 and CDR2: GTSNPN, SVGIG (reference sequence). Deletions cut 8 bases from V and 1 base from J, with 14 bases between. CDR3 length equals 13 residues. The CDR3 DNA sequence: TGTGCCGGCAACCAACAGCTTAACTATGGCTACACCTTC. Translating it yields CAGNQQLNYGYTF.

This chain connects TRBV5-1 to TRBJ2-5, with TRBD2 identical over 10 bases. The CDR3 length is 14 residues. In germline, CDR1 is SGHRS, CDR2 YFSETQ. V lost 2 bases, J lost 5 bases, and 3 bases stayed unmatched. In DNA, the CDR3 is TGCGCCAGCAGCTTAGCGGGGGGGCAGGAGACCCAGTACTTC. Protein: CASSLAGGQETQYF. The full variable domain, completed using reference TRBV5-1 and TRBJ2-5, is KAGVTQTPRYLIKTRGQQVTLSCSPISGHRSVSWYQQTPGQGLQFLFEYFSETQRNKGNFPGRFSGRQFSNSRSEMNVSTLELGDSALYLCASSLAGGQETQYFGPGTRLLVL.